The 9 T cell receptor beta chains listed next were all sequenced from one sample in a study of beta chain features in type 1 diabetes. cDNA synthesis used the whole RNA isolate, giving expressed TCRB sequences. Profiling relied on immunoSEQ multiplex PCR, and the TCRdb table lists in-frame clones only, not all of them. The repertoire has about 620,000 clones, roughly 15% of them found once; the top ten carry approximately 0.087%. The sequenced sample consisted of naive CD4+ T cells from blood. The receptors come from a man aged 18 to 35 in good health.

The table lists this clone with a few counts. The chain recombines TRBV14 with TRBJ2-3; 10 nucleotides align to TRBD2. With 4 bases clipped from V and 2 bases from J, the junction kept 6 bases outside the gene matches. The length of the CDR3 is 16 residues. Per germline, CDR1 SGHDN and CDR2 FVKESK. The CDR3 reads CASSLRTSGSTDTQYF. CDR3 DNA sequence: TGTGCCAGCAGCCTCCGGACTAGCGGATCCACAGATACGCAGTATTTT.

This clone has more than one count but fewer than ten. As DNA, the CDR3 is TGTGCCAGCAGAGGGACAGGGGGGTCCTACGAGCAGTACTTC. It translates to CASRGTGGSYEQYF. The chain has TRBV28 and TRBJ2-7; 11 bases agree with TRBD1. CDR1 MDHEN and CDR2 SYDVKM come from the germline V gene. The V and J ends lost 6 bases and 1 base, in that order; junction bases with no gene match: 2. The CDR3 has 14 amino acids.

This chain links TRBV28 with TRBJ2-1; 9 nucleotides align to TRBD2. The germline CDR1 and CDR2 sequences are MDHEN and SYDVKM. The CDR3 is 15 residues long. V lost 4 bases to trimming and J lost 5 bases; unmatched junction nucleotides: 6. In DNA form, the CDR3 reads TGTGCCAGCAGTTATGGGCTAGCGGGGAACAATGAGCAGTTCTTC. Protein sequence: CASSYGLAGNNEQFF.

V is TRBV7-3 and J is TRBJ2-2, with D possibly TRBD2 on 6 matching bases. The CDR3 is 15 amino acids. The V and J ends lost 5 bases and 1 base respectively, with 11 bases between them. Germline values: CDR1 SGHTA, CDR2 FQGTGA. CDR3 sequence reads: CASSPTRGNTGELFF. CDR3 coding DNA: TGTGCCAGCAGCCCGACGCGGGGGAACACCGGGGAGCTGTTTTTT.

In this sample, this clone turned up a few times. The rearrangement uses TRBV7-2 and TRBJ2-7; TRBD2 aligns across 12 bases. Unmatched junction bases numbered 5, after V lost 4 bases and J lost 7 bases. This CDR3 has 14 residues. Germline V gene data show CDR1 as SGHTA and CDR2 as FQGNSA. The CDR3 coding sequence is TGTGCCAGCAGCTCGACTAGCGGGGGTTTGGAGCAGTACTTC. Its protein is CASSSTSGGLEQYF.

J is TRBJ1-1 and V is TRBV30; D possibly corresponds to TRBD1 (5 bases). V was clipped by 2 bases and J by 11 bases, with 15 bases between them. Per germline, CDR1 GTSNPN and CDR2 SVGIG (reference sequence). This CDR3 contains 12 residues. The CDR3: CAWSRPGLEAFF. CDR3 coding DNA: TGTGCCTGGAGTCGTCCGGGACTCGAGGCTTTCTTT.

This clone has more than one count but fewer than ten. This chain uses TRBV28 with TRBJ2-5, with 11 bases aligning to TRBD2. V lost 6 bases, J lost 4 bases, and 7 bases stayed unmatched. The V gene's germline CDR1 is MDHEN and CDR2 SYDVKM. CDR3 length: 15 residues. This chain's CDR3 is CASSPRLAGRETQYF. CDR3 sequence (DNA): TGTGCCAGCAGCCCCAGACTAGCGGGACGAGAGACCCAGTACTTC.

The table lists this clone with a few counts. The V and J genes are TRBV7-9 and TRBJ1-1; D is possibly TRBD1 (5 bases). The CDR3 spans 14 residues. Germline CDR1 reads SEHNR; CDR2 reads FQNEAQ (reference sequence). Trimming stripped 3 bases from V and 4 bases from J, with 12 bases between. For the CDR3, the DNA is TGTGCCAGCAGCTTTGGGGGAGCGGGCACTGAAGCTTTCTTT. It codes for CASSFGGAGTEAFF.

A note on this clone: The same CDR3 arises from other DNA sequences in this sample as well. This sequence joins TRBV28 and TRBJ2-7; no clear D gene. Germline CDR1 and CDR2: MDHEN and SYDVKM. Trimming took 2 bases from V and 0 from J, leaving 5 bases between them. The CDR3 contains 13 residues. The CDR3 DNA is TGTGCCAGCAGTTTACTGGGCTCCTACGAGCAGTACTTC. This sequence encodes CASSLLGSYEQYF.